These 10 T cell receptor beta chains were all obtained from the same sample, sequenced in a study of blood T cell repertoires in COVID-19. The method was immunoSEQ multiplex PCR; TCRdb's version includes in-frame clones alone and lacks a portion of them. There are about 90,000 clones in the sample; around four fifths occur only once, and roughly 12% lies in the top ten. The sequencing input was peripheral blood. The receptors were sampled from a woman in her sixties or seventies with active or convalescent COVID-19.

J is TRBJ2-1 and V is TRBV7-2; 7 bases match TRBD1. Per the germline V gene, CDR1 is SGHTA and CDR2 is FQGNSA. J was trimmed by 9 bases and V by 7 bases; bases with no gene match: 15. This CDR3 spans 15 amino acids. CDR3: CASNYRGSVMGEQFF. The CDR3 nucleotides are TGTGCCAGCAACTACAGGGGTTCCGTCATGGGTGAGCAGTTCTTC.

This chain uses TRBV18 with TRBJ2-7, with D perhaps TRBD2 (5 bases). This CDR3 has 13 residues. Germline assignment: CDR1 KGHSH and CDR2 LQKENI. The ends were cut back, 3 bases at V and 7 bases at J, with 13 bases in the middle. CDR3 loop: CASSPVGLREQYF. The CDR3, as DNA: TGTGCCAGCTCACCGGTCGGACTCAGGGAGCAGTACTTC.

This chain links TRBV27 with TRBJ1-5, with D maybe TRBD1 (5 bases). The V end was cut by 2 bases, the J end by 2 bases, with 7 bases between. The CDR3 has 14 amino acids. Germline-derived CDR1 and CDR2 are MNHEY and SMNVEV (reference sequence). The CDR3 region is CASSLRGGNQPQHF. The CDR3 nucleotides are TGTGCCAGCAGTTTACGGGGGGGCAATCAGCCCCAGCATTTT.

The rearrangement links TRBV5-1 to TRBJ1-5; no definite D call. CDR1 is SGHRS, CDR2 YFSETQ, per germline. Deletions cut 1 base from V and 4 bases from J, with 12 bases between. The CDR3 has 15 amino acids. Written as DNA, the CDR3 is TGCGCCAGCAGCTTGTCCTTTGGGCAGAATCAGCCCCAGCATTTT. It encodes CASSLSFGQNQPQHF.

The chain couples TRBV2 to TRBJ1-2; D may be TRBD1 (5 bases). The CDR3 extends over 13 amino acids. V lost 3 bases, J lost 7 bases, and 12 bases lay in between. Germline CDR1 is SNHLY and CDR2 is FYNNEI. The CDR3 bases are TGTGCCAGCAGTGATATGGGGGAGGGTGGCTACACCTTC. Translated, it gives CASSDMGEGGYTF.

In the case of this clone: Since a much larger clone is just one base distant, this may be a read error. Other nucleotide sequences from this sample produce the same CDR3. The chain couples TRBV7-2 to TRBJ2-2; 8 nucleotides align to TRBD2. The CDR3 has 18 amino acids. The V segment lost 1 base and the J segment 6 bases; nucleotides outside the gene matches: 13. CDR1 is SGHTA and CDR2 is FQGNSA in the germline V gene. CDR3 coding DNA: TGTGCCAGCAGCTTAGGCCCCAGGGGCGGGGGGATACCCGGGGAGCTGTTTTTT. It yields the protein CASSLGPRGGGIPGELFF.

CDR3 region: CASSLMRQGNSPLHF. The CDR3 nucleotides are TGTGCCAGCAGCTTAATGAGACAGGGGAATTCACCCCTCCACTTT. The chain joins TRBV7-8 to TRBJ1-6; TRBD1 agrees at 8 bases. CDR3 size: 15 residues. V dropped 2 bases and J dropped 7; count of bases not matched to a gene: 4. CDR1 is SGHVS, CDR2 FQNEAQ, per germline.

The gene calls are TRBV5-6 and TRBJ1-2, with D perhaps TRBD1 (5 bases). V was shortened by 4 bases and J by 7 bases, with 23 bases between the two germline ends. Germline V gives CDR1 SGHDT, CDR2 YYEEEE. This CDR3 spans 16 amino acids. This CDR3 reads CASSLERRVWGAGYTF. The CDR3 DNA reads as TGTGCCAGCAGCCTGGAGAGGAGGGTTTGGGGCGCTGGCTACACCTTC.

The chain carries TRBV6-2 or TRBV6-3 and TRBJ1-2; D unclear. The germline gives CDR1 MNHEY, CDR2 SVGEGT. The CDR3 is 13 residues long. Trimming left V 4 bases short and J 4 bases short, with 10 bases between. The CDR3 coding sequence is TGTGCCAGCAGTTGGACGGGATTCTATGGCTACACCTTC. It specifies CASSWTGFYGYTF.

For the CDR3, the DNA is TGTGCCAGCAGCCCGGTCGGGGAGACCCAGTACTTC. Translating gives CASSPVGETQYF. The chain recombines TRBV6-2 or TRBV6-3 with TRBJ2-5; D ambiguous. The CDR3 length is 12 residues. Trimming removed 6 bases from V and 5 bases from J, with 10 bases in between. Germline loops: CDR1 MNHEY, CDR2 SVGEGT.